One and the same sample provided the 16 T cell receptor beta chains below, sequenced in a study of shared clonotypes between healthy human individuals. Only in-frame clones appear in the TCRdb table, and some are missing; sequencing was by immunoSEQ multiplex PCR. The sample contains around 430,000 clones, roughly 80% of which appear only once. Sequenced sample: PBMCs. All receptors derive from a woman in her 40s in good health. Some clones in this sample may be carry-over from other donors' samples.

The rearrangement joins TRBV28 to TRBJ2-3; D gene unclear. The CDR3 loop spans 16 amino acids. Germline V gives CDR1 MDHEN, CDR2 SYDVKM. Trimming removed 1 base at V and 0 bases at J, with 11 bases between. CDR3 region: CASSLFDGLSTDTQYF. The CDR3 DNA reads as TGTGCCAGCAGTTTATTTGACGGGCTTAGCACAGATACGCAGTATTTT.

Ten or more counts support this clone. The rearrangement uses TRBV7-2 and TRBJ1-3; D uncertain. The CDR3 loop spans 15 amino acids. Looked up from germline, CDR1 is SGHTA and CDR2 is FQGNSA. V lost 5 bases, J lost 2 bases, and 13 bases lay in between. This CDR3 is CASSVDSRTGNTIYF. The CDR3 DNA reads TGTGCCAGCAGCGTCGACTCTCGGACTGGAAACACCATATATTTT.

The V and J genes are TRBV19 and TRBJ1-5, with no clear D. Trimming stripped 3 bases from V and 5 bases from J, with 11 bases between. Germline V gives CDR1 LNHDA, CDR2 SQIVND (reference sequence). There are 14 residues in the CDR3. Written as DNA, the CDR3 is TGTGCCAGTAGTATGTGGGCAGGTGATCAGCCCCAGCATTTT. This gives the protein CASSMWAGDQPQHF.

V is TRBV29-1 and J is TRBJ2-2, with 7 positions matching TRBD2. V was pared by 7 bases and J by 0 bases, with 5 bases of the junction left unmatched. The CDR3 is 14 residues long. Germline V gene data show CDR1 as SQVTM and CDR2 as ANQGSEA. CDR3: CSAGLAANTGELFF. The CDR3 DNA is TGCAGCGCCGGGCTAGCGGCGAACACCGGGGAGCTGTTTTTT.

V usage is TRBV29-1 and J usage is TRBJ1-4, with 8 nucleotides matching TRBD1. Germline values: CDR1 SQVTM, CDR2 ANQGSEA. The CDR3 is 12 residues long. V shed 5 bases and J 7 bases; nucleotides not matched to a gene: 3. CDR3 protein: CSVTTGAEKLFF. CDR3 nucleotides: TGCAGCGTTACGACAGGGGCTGAAAAACTGTTTTTT.

V is TRBV27 and J is TRBJ1-5, with D tentatively TRBD1 (5 bases). In germline, CDR1 is MNHEY, CDR2 SMNVEV (reference sequence). This CDR3 contains 13 residues. Trimming took off 3 bases at V and 12 bases at J, with 15 bases between the two ends. CDR3 protein: CASSLGVGGGQHF. The CDR3 nucleotides are TGTGCCAGCAGTTTGGGGGTGGGGGGAGGCCAGCATTTT.

This chain uses TRBV30 with TRBJ2-7, with TRBD1 matching over 7 bases. Germline trimming cut 8 bases from V and 7 bases from J; bases unmatched to any gene: 8. Germline V gives CDR1 GTSNPN, CDR2 SVGIG (reference sequence). This CDR3 is 11 amino acids long. CDR3 in amino acids: CALDRDGEQYF. DNA for the CDR3: TGTGCCCTTGACAGGGATGGGGAGCAGTACTTC.

CDR3 protein: CASSLGGEGIQYF. In DNA form, the CDR3 reads TGTGCCAGCAGCTTAGGGGGTGAAGGCATTCAGTACTTC. The chain carries TRBV7-8 and TRBJ2-4; D call uncertain. The CDR3 extends over 13 amino acids. Germline CDR1 and CDR2: SGHVS and FQNEAQ. Trimming cost V 1 base and J 9 bases, with 10 bases left between them.

This clone was recorded only once. The chain has TRBV18 and TRBJ2-5, with D hard to call. Germline CDR1 KGHSH, CDR2 LQKENI. V dropped 2 bases and J dropped 3 bases, with 10 bases sitting between them. CDR3 length: 14 amino acids. Here the CDR3 reads CASSPFGEKETQYF. In DNA, the CDR3 is TGTGCCAGCTCACCATTCGGAGAGAAAGAGACCCAGTACTTC.

This clone was found a few times. The V gene is TRBV21-1, the J gene TRBJ1-4; the table's D call of TRBD1 was not tested on the DNA. TRBV21-1 is a recognized pseudogene. This CDR3 has 14 residues. The CDR3 nucleotides read TGTGCCAGCAGCCTGGACAGGAGGAATGAAAAACTGTTTTTT. It encodes CASSLDRRNEKLFF.

The chain employs TRBV27 and TRBJ2-5; 10 bases are a match to TRBD2. This CDR3 region has 16 residues. V was clipped by 3 bases and J by 0 bases; unmatched bases: 4. Germline-derived CDR1 and CDR2 are MNHEY and SMNVEV (reference sequence). The CDR3 coding sequence is TGTGCCAGCAGTTTTACGAGCGGGAGGGACCAAGAGACCCAGTACTTC. This translates into CASSFTSGRDQETQYF.

The chain combines TRBV27 with TRBJ2-2, with D tentatively TRBD2 (6 bases). Trimming left V 3 bases short and J 1 base short, with 12 bases between. This CDR3 comprises 16 residues. Germline V CDR1 and CDR2: MNHEY, SMNVEV (reference sequence). CDR3 nucleotide sequence: TGTGCCAGCAGTTTTGGGGGGTACGTGAACACCGGGGAGCTGTTTTTT. It codes for CASSFGGYVNTGELFF.

This clone was recorded only once. This sequence joins TRBV5-4 and TRBJ2-3; 7 positions agree with TRBD2. The CDR3 is 15 amino acids. Germline lookup yields CDR1 SGHNT and CDR2 YYREEE (reference sequence). The V and J ends lost 1 base and 3 bases, in that order; junction bases with no gene match: 5. CDR3 residues: CASSLPAGLTDTQYF. CDR3 nucleotides: TGTGCCAGCAGCTTGCCAGCGGGACTTACAGATACGCAGTATTTT.

The gene calls are TRBV11-3 and TRBJ2-2, with D possibly matching TRBD2 (5 bases). Per germline, CDR1 SGHNT and CDR2 YENEEA. The CDR3 sequence is 15 residues long. V gave up 0 bases and J gave up 1 base, with 6 bases separating them. The CDR3 DNA is TGTGCCAGCAGCTTAGATGGAGGGAACACCGGGGAGCTGTTTTTT. Its protein is CASSLDGGNTGELFF.

The table lists this clone with a count of one. The chain carries TRBV7-9 and TRBJ2-1, with no clear D. Germline CDR1 SEHNR, CDR2 FQNEAQ (reference sequence). Trimming pared 8 bases from V and 0 bases from J, leaving 5 bases between. This CDR3 has 12 amino acids. CDR3 sequence: CASVSSYNEQFF. DNA for the CDR3: TGTGCCAGCGTCAGCTCCTACAATGAGCAGTTCTTC. The whole variable domain, filled in from reference TRBV7-9 and TRBJ2-1, reads DTGVSQNPRHKITKRGQNVTFRCDPISEHNRLYWYRQTLGQGPEFLTYFQNEAQLEKSRLLSDRFSAERPKGSFSTLEIQRTEQGDSAMYLCASVSSYNEQFFGPGTRLTVL.

This clone has a handful of counts. V is TRBV5-1 and J is TRBJ2-2; 11 nucleotides line up with TRBD2. CDR3 length equals 16 residues. Germline loops: CDR1 SGHRS, CDR2 YFSETQ. V lost 2 bases to trimming and J lost 1 base; unmatched junction nucleotides: 1. The CDR3 coding sequence is TGCGCCAGCAGCTTAGGACTAGCGGGGAACACCGGGGAGCTGTTTTTT. The encoded protein is CASSLGLAGNTGELFF.